The entry that follows covers one TCR beta chain sequence. Antigen unknown. The data were taken from a study of T cell responses to AZD1222 COVID-19 vaccine. Broader study findings: Among vaccine-associated CD4 TCRs, coverage spanned spike, with dominance at 160-218 and 743-854. Clonal diversity was possibly underestimated; the donors were predominantly white British and more often female.

Generated by immunoSEQ multiplex PCR, the TCRdb table keeps only in-frame clones and is missing some. The table has 120,000 to 150,000 clones, around 89% seen once. The clonotype originates from an adult in good health. Sequenced here: peripheral blood, sampled on day 0 of AZD1222 vaccination.

The CDR3 is CASSFPSGYQETQYF. CDR3 sequence (DNA): TGCGCCAGCAGCTTTCCTAGCGGGTACCAAGAGACCCAGTACTTC. The gene calls are TRBV5-1 and TRBJ2-5, with 8 bases matching TRBD2. Germline CDR1 and CDR2: SGHRS and YFSETQ. Losses at the gene ends were 2 bases for V and 0 bases for J; bases not matched to a gene: 3. CDR3 size: 15 residues.